Detailed here is one T cell receptor beta chain. As yet, its antigen is unknown. This entry belongs to a study of T cell responses to AZD1222 COVID-19 vaccine. The study's findings and limits: There were mostly white British donors and more females than males, and clonal diversity was possibly underestimated. Repertoire sampling was restricted to post-peak T cell response timepoints. There were vaccine-associated CD4 TCRs across spike, dominant at 160-218 and 743-854.

Some clones are missing from TCRdb's copy, which holds only in-frame ones; the method was immunoSEQ multiplex PCR. The sample records 60,000 to 75,000 clones, 70% to 90% being singletons. The CDR3 contains 17 residues. CDR1 LGHNA and CDR2 YNFKEQ come from the germline V gene. Germline trimming cut 3 bases from V and 2 bases from J; bases unmatched to any gene: 8. Sequencing used peripheral blood, obtained on day 0 of AZD1222 vaccination. The genes are TRBV4-2 and TRBJ2-3; 10 bases align to TRBD1. The receptor was derived from an adult in good health. CDR3 sequence (DNA): TGTGCCAGCAGCCATGCTGGGACAGGGGAGGCCACAGATACGCAGTATTTT. It translates to CASSHAGTGEATDTQYF.